This TCR beta chain was retrieved from a study of blood T cell repertoires in COVID-19. Study summary: Donors in the United States, Italy and Spain gave samples during acute or convalescent COVID-19. PBMCs, B-cell-depleted T cells, or T cells provided the cDNA or gDNA that made up the material.

Sequencing used immunoSEQ multiplex PCR; TCRdb keeps in-frame clones, though not all of them. The sample includes 65,000 to 75,000 clones, more than 75% seen only once; the top ten take roughly a sixth. The germline gives CDR1 SGHKS, CDR2 YYEKEE (reference sequence). The length of the CDR3 is 14 residues. V gave up 5 bases and J gave up 5 bases; unmatched junction bases: 5. This chain joins TRBV5-5 and TRBJ2-7; 12 bases fit TRBD2. The origin of this receptor is a human donor in a cohort sampled during active COVID-19. The sequenced sample was peripheral blood. CDR3 coding DNA: TGTGCCAGCAGGGAGACTAGCGGGGGCCACGAGCAGTACTTC. Its translation is CASRETSGGHEQYF.